This T cell receptor beta chain was sequenced in a study of blood T cell repertoires in COVID-19. At the level of the study: Acute-phase and convalescent COVID-19 samples originated in the United States, Italy and Spain.

A remark on this clone: The junction departs from the called germline gene at one end, perhaps through a read error.

Per germline, CDR1 GTSNPN and CDR2 SVGIG (reference sequence). This CDR3 region has 14 residues. Profiled with immunoSEQ multiplex PCR; TCRdb holds only in-frame clones, not every one. Of 250,000 to 300,000 clones in the sample, more than 80% were seen once. Sequences were obtained from PBMCs or T cells enriched from blood (not recorded which). The receptor comes from a woman aged 25 to 39 who had recovered from COVID-19. V is TRBV30 and J is TRBJ1-5; 9 bases map to TRBD1. This CDR3 reads CPLTGQGSNQPQHF. Written as DNA, the CDR3 is TGCCCTCTCACCGGACAGGGGAGCAATCAGCCCCAGCATTTT.